The rows below give T cell receptor beta chains drawn from one sample of a study of OX40 agonist ivuxolimab in advanced cancers. The table came from immunoSEQ multiplex PCR; TCRdb's copy has only in-frame clones and leaves some out. The sample contains 73,000 or so clones, 88% of which appear only once. The sequences come from CD4+ or CD8+ T cells sorted from blood, collected in a trial of the OX40 agonist ivuxolimab. The source of these receptors is an adult with an advanced solid tumor such as melanoma, head and neck, liver or kidney cancer. CDR3s include the opening cysteine and the closing phenylalanine or tryptophan. Fields, in order: V gene, D gene, clone size, J gene, CDR3 protein, CDR3 DNA. The D gene is left open where the match is weak. Only part of the rows carry a size: once, few, many, or a class if the clone is expanded.

V: TRBV29-1; D: TRBD1; size: -; J: TRBJ1-1; CDR3: CSVVDRQGAGTEAFF; DNA: TGCAGCGTTGTCGACAGACAGGGGGCCGGAACTGAAGCTTTCTTT
V: TRBV5-6; D: -; size: -; J: TRBJ2-5; CDR3: CASSLGVREETQYF; DNA: TGTGCCAGCAGCTTGGGGGTCAGGGAAGAGACCCAGTACTTC
V: TRBV9; D: TRBD2; size: -; J: TRBJ2-1; CDR3: CASSVGMASGRAKQFF; DNA: TGTGCCAGCAGCGTAGGAATGGCTAGCGGGAGGGCCAAGCAGTTCTTC
V: TRBV5-1; D: -; size: -; J: TRBJ2-2; CDR3: CASSLGRVPTGELFF; DNA: TGCGCCAGCAGCTTAGGCAGGGTTCCTACCGGGGAGCTGTTTTTT
V: TRBV19; D: TRBD2; size: -; J: TRBJ2-3; CDR3: CASSTSGRVTDTQYF; DNA: TGTGCCAGTAGTACTAGCGGGAGAGTCACAGATACGCAGTATTTT
V: TRBV15; D: TRBD2; size: -; J: TRBJ2-1; CDR3: CATRREGSYNEQFF; DNA: TGTGCCACCAGGAGGGAGGGGTCCTACAATGAGCAGTTCTTC
V: TRBV5-1; D: TRBD1; size: once; J: TRBJ1-4; CDR3: CASSSGQGNEKLFF; DNA: TGCGCCAGCAGCTCCGGACAGGGAAATGAAAAACTGTTTTTT
V: TRBV6-1; D: -; size: few; J: TRBJ2-3; CDR3: CASSVKRNLDHTQYF; DNA: TGTGCCAGCAGTGTCAAACGCAACTTGGATCATACGCAGTATTTT
V: TRBV15; D: -; size: -; J: TRBJ1-1; CDR3: CATSREAMNTEAFF; DNA: TGTGCCACCAGCAGAGAGGCGATGAACACTGAAGCTTTCTTT
V: TRBV6-1; D: TRBD2; size: -; J: TRBJ2-3; CDR3: CASSDLLAGAEDTQYF; DNA: TGTGCCAGCAGTGATCTTCTAGCGGGAGCCGAAGATACGCAGTATTTT
V: TRBV7-8; D: -; size: few; J: TRBJ2-7; CDR3: CASSPGVSNEQYF; DNA: TGTGCCAGCAGTCCGGGGGTATCTAACGAGCAGTACTTC
V: TRBV5-4; D: TRBD1; size: -; J: TRBJ1-1; CDR3: CASSLVAGGTEAFF; DNA: TGTGCCAGCAGCTTGGTAGCAGGGGGGACTGAAGCTTTCTTT
V: TRBV7-9; D: TRBD1; size: few; J: TRBJ2-7; CDR3: CASSLQGSRAYEQYF; DNA: TGTGCCAGCAGTCTACAGGGGAGCAGAGCCTACGAGCAGTACTTC
V: TRBV2; D: TRBD2; size: -; J: TRBJ2-5; CDR3: CASIKGLAGGQETQYF; DNA: TGTGCCAGCATTAAAGGACTAGCGGGAGGGCAAGAGACCCAGTACTTC
V: TRBV4-1; D: -; size: -; J: TRBJ2-2; CDR3: CASSQSRGARNTGELFF; DNA: TGCGCCAGCAGCCAATCCCGGGGGGCGCGGAACACCGGGGAGCTGTTTTTT
V: TRBV18; D: TRBD1; size: -; J: TRBJ2-1; CDR3: CASSLGTGVSNEQFF; DNA: TGTGCCAGCTCACTGGGGACAGGGGTGTCGAATGAGCAGTTCTTC
V: TRBV7-9; D: -; size: -; J: TRBJ2-5; CDR3: CASSLARRETQYF; DNA: TGTGCCAGCAGCTTAGCGCGGAGGGAGACCCAGTACTTC
V: TRBV5-1; D: -; size: -; J: TRBJ2-3; CDR3: CASSLVAVGTDTQYF; DNA: TGCGCCAGCAGCTTGGTGGCTGTAGGCACAGATACGCAGTATTTT
V: TRBV12-5; D: TRBD1; size: -; J: TRBJ2-1; CDR3: CASGQLDRENEQFF; DNA: TGTGCTAGTGGTCAACTGGACAGGGAGAATGAGCAGTTCTTC
V: TRBV19; D: TRBD1; size: -; J: TRBJ1-2; CDR3: CASSIGQGASYGYTF; DNA: TGTGCCAGTAGTATCGGACAGGGGGCTTCCTATGGCTACACCTTC
V: TRBV5-8; D: -; size: -; J: TRBJ2-7; CDR3: CASTHDSPYEQYF; DNA: TGTGCCAGCACCCACGACAGTCCCTACGAGCAGTACTTC
V: TRBV4-1; D: -; size: -; J: TRBJ2-1; CDR3: CASSRPGEQFF; DNA: TGCGCCAGCAGCCGACCGGGAGAGCAGTTCTTC
V: TRBV6-5; D: -; size: -; J: TRBJ2-3; CDR3: CASSLGGSTDTQYF; DNA: TGTGCCAGCAGTTTGGGCGGAAGCACAGATACGCAGTATTTT
V: TRBV6-1; D: TRBD2; size: -; J: TRBJ2-5; CDR3: CASSEGLAQETQYF; DNA: TGTGCCAGCAGTGAGGGACTAGCGCAAGAGACCCAGTACTTC
V: TRBV11-2; D: -; size: -; J: TRBJ1-1; CDR3: CASSPSWGGTEAFF; DNA: TGTGCCAGCAGCCCATCGTGGGGGGGCACTGAAGCTTTCTTT
V: TRBV7-3; D: TRBD2; size: -; J: TRBJ2-3; CDR3: CASSPTSGGDTQYF; DNA: TGTGCCAGCAGCCCGACTAGCGGGGGGGATACGCAGTATTTT
V: TRBV10-3; D: -; size: -; J: TRBJ1-6; CDR3: CAISERDTVSPLHF; DNA: TGTGCCATCAGTGAGAGGGACACAGTTTCACCCCTCCACTTT
V: TRBV29-1; D: -; size: -; J: TRBJ2-7; CDR3: CSTSRDLRGEQYF; DNA: TGCAGCACCTCCCGGGACTTACGCGGCGAGCAGTACTTC
V: TRBV7-9; D: -; size: -; J: TRBJ1-2; CDR3: CASSGPGLDEF; DNA: TGTGCCAGCAGCGGCCCGGGCCTCGATGAATTC
V: TRBV2; D: -; size: -; J: TRBJ1-2; CDR3: CASSVYSYGYTF; DNA: TGTGCCAGCAGTGTCTACAGTTATGGCTACACCTTC
V: TRBV9; D: -; size: -; J: TRBJ1-6; CDR3: CASSPLEGAASPLHF; DNA: TGTGCCAGCAGCCCCCTGGAGGGAGCTGCTTCACCCCTCCACTTT
V: TRBV4-2; D: TRBD1; size: -; J: TRBJ1-3; CDR3: CASSQEPGQANSGNTIYF; DNA: TGTGCCAGCAGCCAAGAGCCGGGACAGGCGAACTCTGGAAACACCATATATTTT
V: TRBV2; D: TRBD1; size: -; J: TRBJ2-7; CDR3: CASGGQGEGEQYF; DNA: TGTGCCAGCGGAGGACAGGGGGAAGGCGAGCAGTACTTC
V: TRBV6-5; D: TRBD1; size: -; J: TRBJ2-7; CDR3: CASTPDRGVYEQYF; DNA: TGTGCCAGCACCCCCGACAGGGGTGTCTACGAGCAGTACTTC
V: TRBV11-2; D: -; size: once; J: TRBJ2-7; CDR3: CASSARRGPYEQYF; DNA: TGTGCCAGCAGCGCCAGACGGGGCCCCTACGAGCAGTACTTC
V: TRBV18; D: -; size: -; J: TRBJ2-3; CDR3: CASSLQGRSTDTQYF; DNA: TGTGCCAGCTCACTACAGGGTCGTAGCACAGATACGCAGTATTTT
V: TRBV19; D: -; size: -; J: TRBJ2-2; CDR3: CASRRSRTGNTGELFF; DNA: TGTGCCAGTAGGAGATCTAGGACTGGGAACACCGGGGAGCTGTTTTTT
V: TRBV28; D: TRBD1; size: once; J: TRBJ1-2; CDR3: CASTQDRGQANYGYTF; DNA: TGTGCCAGCACCCAAGACAGGGGGCAAGCTAACTATGGCTACACCTTC
V: TRBV4-1; D: -; size: once; J: TRBJ1-3; CDR3: CASSLAGESGNTIYF; DNA: TGCGCCAGCAGCCTGGCGGGAGAGTCTGGAAACACCATATATTTT
V: TRBV11-2; D: TRBD1; size: -; J: TRBJ2-4; CDR3: CASSQIRQGVGKNIQYF; DNA: TGTGCCAGCAGCCAAATCAGACAGGGGGTAGGCAAAAACATTCAGTACTTC
V: TRBV5-4; D: TRBD1; size: -; J: TRBJ1-1; CDR3: CASRSGTGGGTEAFF; DNA: TGTGCCAGCAGATCGGGGACAGGGGGCGGCACTGAAGCTTTCTTT
V: TRBV6-6; D: -; size: -; J: TRBJ1-2; CDR3: CASYGGRDYGYTF; DNA: TGTGCCAGCTATGGGGGAAGGGACTATGGCTACACCTTC
V: TRBV7-8; D: -; size: once; J: TRBJ2-7; CDR3: CASSLAPGTQYEQYF; DNA: TGTGCCAGCAGCTTAGCGCCCGGGACACAATACGAGCAGTACTTC
V: TRBV28; D: TRBD2; size: -; J: TRBJ2-2; CDR3: CASSQAGRTGELFF; DNA: TGTGCCAGCAGCCAAGCGGGAAGGACCGGGGAGCTGTTTTTT
V: TRBV19; D: -; size: -; J: TRBJ2-2; CDR3: CASKGRQQSPGELFF; DNA: TGTGCCAGTAAGGGACGCCAACAATCACCCGGGGAGCTGTTTTTT
V: TRBV7-9; D: -; size: -; J: TRBJ2-7; CDR3: CASSFDGSYEQYF; DNA: TGTGCCAGCAGCTTCGACGGGTCCTACGAGCAGTACTTC
V: TRBV7-3; D: -; size: -; J: TRBJ2-1; CDR3: CASSLSRNNEQFF; DNA: TGTGCCAGCAGCTTATCGAGGAACAATGAGCAGTTCTTC
V: TRBV14; D: -; size: once; J: TRBJ2-7; CDR3: CASSLGRAGFNEQYF; DNA: TGTGCCAGCAGTCTGGGCCGTGCGGGATTCAACGAGCAGTACTTC
V: TRBV30; D: -; size: -; J: TRBJ1-6; CDR3: CAFTLLSYNSPLHF; DNA: TGTGCCTTTACACTCCTGTCCTATAATTCACCCCTCCACTTT
V: TRBV27; D: TRBD1; size: -; J: TRBJ2-1; CDR3: CASSKQGMSYNEQFF; DNA: TGTGCCAGCAGTAAACAGGGGATGTCCTACAATGAGCAGTTCTTC
V: TRBV5-1; D: -; size: -; J: TRBJ1-1; CDR3: CASSLRESTTEAFF; DNA: TGCGCCAGCAGCCTCAGGGAGTCTACCACTGAAGCTTTCTTT
V: TRBV18; D: -; size: -; J: TRBJ2-5; CDR3: CASSPRRGQETQYF; DNA: TGTGCCAGCTCACCACGCAGGGGTCAAGAGACCCAGTACTTC
V: TRBV6-5; D: -; size: -; J: TRBJ1-4; CDR3: CASSKGGIDEKLFF; DNA: TGTGCCAGCAGTAAAGGGGGGATCGACGAAAAACTGTTTTTT
V: TRBV4-1; D: -; size: -; J: TRBJ2-4; CDR3: CASSPDSRRAKNIQYF; DNA: TGCGCCAGCAGCCCCGACAGTCGACGGGCCAAAAACATTCAGTACTTC
V: TRBV5-1; D: -; size: -; J: TRBJ2-4; CDR3: CASSLEAGNIQYF; DNA: TGCGCCAGCAGCTTGGAAGCTGGTAACATTCAGTACTTC
V: TRBV6-1; D: -; size: -; J: TRBJ1-2; CDR3: CASKTIGTEPLYTF; DNA: TGTGCCAGTAAAACAATCGGGACGGAGCCTTTATACACCTTC